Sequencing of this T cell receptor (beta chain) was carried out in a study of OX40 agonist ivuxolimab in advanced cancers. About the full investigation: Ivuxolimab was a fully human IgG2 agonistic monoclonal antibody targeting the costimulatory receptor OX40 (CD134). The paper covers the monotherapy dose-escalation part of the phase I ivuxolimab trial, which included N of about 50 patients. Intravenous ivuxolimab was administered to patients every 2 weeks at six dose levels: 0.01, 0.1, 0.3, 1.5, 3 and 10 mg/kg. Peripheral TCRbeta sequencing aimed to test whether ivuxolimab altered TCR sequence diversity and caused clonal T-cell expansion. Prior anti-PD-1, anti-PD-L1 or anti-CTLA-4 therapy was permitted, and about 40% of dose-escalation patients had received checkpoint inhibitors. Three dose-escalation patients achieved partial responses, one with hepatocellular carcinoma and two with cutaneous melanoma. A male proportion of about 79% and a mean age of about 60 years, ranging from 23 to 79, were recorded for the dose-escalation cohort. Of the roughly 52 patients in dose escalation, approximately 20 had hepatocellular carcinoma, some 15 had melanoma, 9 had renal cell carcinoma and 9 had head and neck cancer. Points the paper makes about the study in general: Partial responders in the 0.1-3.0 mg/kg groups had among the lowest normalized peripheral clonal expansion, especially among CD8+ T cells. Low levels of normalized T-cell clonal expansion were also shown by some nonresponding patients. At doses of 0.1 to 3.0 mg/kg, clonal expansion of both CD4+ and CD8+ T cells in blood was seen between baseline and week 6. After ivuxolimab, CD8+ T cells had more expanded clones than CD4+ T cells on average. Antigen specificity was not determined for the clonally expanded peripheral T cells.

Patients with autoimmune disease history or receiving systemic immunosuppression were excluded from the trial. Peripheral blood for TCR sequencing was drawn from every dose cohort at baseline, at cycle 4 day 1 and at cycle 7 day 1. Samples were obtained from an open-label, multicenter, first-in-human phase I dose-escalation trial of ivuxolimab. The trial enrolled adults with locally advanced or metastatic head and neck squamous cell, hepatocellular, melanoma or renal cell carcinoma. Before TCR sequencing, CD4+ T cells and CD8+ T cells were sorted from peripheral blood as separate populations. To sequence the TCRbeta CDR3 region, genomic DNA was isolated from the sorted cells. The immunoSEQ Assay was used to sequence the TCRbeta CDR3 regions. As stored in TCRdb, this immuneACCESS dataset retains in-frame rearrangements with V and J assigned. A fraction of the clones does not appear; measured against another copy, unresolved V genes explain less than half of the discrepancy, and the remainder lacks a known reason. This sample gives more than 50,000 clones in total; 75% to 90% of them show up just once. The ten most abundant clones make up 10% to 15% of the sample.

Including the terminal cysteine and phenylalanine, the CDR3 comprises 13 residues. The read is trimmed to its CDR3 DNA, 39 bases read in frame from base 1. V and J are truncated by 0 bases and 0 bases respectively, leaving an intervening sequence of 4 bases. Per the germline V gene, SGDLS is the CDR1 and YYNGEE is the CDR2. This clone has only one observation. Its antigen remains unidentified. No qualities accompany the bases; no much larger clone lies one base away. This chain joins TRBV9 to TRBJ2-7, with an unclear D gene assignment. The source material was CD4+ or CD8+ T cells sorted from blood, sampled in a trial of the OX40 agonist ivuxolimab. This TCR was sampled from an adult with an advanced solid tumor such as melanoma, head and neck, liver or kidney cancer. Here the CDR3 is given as CASSVANSYEQYF. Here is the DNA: TGTGCCAGCAGCGTAGCAAACTCCTACGAGCAGTACTTC.